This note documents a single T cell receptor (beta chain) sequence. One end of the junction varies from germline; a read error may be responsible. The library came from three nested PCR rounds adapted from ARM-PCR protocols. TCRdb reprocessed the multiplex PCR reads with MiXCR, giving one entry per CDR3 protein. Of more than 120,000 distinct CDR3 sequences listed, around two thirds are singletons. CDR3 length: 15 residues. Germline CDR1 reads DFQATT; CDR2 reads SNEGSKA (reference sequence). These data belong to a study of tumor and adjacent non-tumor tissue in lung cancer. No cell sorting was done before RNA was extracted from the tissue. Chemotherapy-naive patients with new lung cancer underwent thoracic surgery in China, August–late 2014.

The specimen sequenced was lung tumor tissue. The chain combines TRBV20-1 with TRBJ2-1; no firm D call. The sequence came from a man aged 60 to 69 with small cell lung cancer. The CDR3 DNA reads TGCAGTGTGTCGGCTCGGGCCAGATTATACAGTGAGCAGTTCTTC. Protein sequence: CSVSARARLYSEQFF.